This record covers a single T cell receptor beta chain. The antigen is unknown. This CDR3 is built from 16 residues. Germline CDR1 reads SNHLY; CDR2 reads FYNNEI. The data stem from a study of identical twins. Whole-study results and caveats: There was an excess of low generation probability in the out-of-frame alpha sequences that twins shared. A lower insertion count was a feature of abundant cord blood beta clonotypes, with no such feature in memory repertoires.

Template switching supplied a universal primer site; unique molecular identifiers were carried on the cDNA. TCRdb redid the calling of the 5' RACE reads with MiXCR, one entry per CDR3 protein. This table holds approximately 1.8 million distinct CDR3 sequences, under 35% found once. The V and J genes are TRBV2 and TRBJ2-1; a weak D match, TRBD1 (5 bases). Near its end, the DNA agrees better with TRBJ2-7, so the J call may be wrong. The sample consisted of cord blood. The receptor comes from a newborn girl in good health. The CDR3 sequence is CASSEGRLSSYNEQYF. CDR3 DNA sequence: TGTGCCAGCAGTGAGGGGCGTCTAAGCTCCTACAATGAGCAGTACTTC.